This TCR beta chain was recovered during a study of shared clonotypes between healthy human individuals. Overall study findings and caveats: How much donors shared clonotypes was expected to be affected by sequencing depth. Donors were few, which limited the genetic and exposure-history diversity represented.

Worth noting for this clone: Its cognate antigen is unknown.

CDR1 is PRHDT, CDR2 FYEKMQ, per germline (reference sequence). The CDR3 covers 16 residues. Trimming took 0 bases from V and 7 from J, leaving 18 bases between them. Produced via immunoSEQ multiplex PCR; TCRdb's table is partial and in-frame only. Here the sample spans approximately 460,000 clones, 60% to 80% being singletons. For unsorted samples, genomic DNA was extracted from around 86 million PBMCs. This TCR derives from a woman aged 40 to 55 in good health. Some clones in this sample may be carry-over from other donors' samples. The chain carries TRBV13 and TRBJ2-5, with a possible D match to TRBD1 (5 bases). Sequencing used PBMCs. DNA for the CDR3: TGTGCCAGCAGCTTAGGCGGCCAGGGTTCAAGGGTGACCCAGTACTTC. It specifies CASSLGGQGSRVTQYF.